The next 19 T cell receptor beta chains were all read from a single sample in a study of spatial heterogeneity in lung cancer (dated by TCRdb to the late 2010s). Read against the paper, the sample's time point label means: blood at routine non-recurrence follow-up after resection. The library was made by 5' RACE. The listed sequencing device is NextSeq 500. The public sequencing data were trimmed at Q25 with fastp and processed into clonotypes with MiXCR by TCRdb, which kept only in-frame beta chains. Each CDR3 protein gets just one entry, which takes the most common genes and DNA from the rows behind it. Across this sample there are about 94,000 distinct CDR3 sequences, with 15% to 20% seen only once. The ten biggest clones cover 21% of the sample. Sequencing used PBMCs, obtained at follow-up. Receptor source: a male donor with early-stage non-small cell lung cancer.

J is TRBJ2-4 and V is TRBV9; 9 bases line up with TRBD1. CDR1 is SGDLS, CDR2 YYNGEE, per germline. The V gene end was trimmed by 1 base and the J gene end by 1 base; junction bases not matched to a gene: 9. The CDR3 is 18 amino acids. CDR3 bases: TGTGCCAGCAGCGTAACGGGACAGGGATTTGGGGCCAAAAACATTCAGTACTTC. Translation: CASSVTGQGFGAKNIQYF.

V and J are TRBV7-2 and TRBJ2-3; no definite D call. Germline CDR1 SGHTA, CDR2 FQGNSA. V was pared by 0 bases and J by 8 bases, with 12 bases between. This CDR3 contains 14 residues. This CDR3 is CASSLARTGFTQYF. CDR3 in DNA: TGTGCCAGCAGCTTAGCCAGGACGGGCTTTACGCAGTATTTT.

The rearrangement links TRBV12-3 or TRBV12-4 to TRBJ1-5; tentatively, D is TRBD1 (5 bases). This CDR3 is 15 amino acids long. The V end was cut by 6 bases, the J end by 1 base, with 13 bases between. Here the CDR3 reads CASRSQDISNQPQHF. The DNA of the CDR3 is TGTGCCAGCAGGTCCCAGGACATCAGCAATCAGCCCCAGCATTTT.

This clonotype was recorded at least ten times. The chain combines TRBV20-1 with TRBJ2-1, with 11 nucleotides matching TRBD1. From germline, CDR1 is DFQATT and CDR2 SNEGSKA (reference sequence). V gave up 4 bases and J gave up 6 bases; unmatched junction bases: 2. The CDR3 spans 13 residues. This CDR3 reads CSATGTGGNEQFF. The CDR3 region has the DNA TGCAGTGCTACCGGGACAGGGGGCAATGAGCAGTTCTTC.

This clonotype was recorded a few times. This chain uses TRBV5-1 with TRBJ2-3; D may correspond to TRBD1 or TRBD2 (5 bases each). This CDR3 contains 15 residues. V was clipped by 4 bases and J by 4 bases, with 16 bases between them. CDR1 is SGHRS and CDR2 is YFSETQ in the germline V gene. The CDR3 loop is CASSNGARDPDTQYF. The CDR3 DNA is TGCGCCAGCAGCAACGGAGCACGGGACCCAGATACGCAGTATTTT.

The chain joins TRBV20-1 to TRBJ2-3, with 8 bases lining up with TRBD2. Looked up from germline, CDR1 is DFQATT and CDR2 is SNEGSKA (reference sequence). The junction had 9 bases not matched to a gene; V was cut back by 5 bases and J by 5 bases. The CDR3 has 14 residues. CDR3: CSAGVRAGGDTQYF. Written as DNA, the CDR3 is TGCAGTGCTGGGGTTCGGGCGGGAGGAGATACGCAGTATTTT.

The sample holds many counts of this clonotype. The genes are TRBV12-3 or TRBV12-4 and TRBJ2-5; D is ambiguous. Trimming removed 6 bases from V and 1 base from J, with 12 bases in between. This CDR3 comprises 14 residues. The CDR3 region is CASSLPGSQETQYF. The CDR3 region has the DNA TGTGCCAGCAGCCTTCCCGGGTCCCAAGAGACCCAGTACTTC.

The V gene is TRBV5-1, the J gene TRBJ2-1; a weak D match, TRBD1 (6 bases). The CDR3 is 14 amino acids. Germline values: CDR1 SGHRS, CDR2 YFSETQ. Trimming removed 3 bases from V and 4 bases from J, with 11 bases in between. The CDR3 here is CASSWGQQYNEQFF. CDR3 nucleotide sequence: TGCGCCAGCAGCTGGGGACAACAATACAATGAGCAGTTCTTC.

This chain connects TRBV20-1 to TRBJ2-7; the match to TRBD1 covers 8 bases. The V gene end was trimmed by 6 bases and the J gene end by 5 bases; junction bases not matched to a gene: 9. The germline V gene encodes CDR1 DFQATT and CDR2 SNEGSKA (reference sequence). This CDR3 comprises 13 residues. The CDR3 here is CSAILSGQDEQYF. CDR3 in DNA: TGCAGTGCCATTCTCTCGGGACAGGACGAGCAGTACTTC.

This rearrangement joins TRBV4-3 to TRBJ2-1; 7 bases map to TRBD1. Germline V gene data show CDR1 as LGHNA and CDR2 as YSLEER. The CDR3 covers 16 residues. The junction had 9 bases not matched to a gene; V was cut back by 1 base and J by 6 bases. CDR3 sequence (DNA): TGCGCCAGCAGCCAAGCCCCTCGTTCAGGGGGCAATGAGCAGTTCTTC. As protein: CASSQAPRSGGNEQFF.

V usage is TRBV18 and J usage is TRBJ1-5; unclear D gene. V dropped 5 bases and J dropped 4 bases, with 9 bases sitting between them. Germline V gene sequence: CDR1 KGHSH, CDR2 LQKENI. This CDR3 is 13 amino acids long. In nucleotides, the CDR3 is TGTGCCAGCTCAGAGGCTTCTAATCAGCCCCAGCATTTT. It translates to CASSEASNQPQHF.

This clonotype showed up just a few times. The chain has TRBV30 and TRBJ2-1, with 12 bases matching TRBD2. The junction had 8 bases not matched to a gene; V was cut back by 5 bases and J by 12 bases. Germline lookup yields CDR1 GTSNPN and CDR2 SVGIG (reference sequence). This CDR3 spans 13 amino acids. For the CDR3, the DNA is TGTGCCTGGGAGACTAGCGGGAGTCGTGGGCAGTTCTTC. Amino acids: CAWETSGSRGQFF.

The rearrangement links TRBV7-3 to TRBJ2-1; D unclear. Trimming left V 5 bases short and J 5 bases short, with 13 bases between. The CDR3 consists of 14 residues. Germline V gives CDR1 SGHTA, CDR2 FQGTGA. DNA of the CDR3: TGTGCCAGCAGCCCTACTGGACCTAACAATGAGCAGTTCTTC. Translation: CASSPTGPNNEQFF.

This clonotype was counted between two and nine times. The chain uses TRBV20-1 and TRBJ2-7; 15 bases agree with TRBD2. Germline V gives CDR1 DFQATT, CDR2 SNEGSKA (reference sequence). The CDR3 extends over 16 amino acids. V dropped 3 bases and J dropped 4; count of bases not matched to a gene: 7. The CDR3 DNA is TGCAGTGCTAGTCAGGGACTAGCGGGAGGCCCGTACGAGCAGTACTTC. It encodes CSASQGLAGGPYEQYF.

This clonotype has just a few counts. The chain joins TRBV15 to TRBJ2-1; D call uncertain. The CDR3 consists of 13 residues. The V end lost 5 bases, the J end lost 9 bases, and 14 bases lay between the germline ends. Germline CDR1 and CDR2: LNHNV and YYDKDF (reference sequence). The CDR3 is CATSGSLLGEQFF. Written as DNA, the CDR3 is TGTGCCACCAGCGGGTCCCTCCTCGGTGAGCAGTTCTTC.

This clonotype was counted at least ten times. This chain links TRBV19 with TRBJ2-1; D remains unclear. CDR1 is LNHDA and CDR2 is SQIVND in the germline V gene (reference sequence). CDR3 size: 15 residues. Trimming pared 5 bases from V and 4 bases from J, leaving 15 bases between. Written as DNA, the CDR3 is TGTGCCAGTAGTGGAAGCCCGACCGCGTACAATGAGCAGTTCTTC. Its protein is CASSGSPTAYNEQFF.

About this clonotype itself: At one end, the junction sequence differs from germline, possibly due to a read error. The CDR3 sequence is CASRPGDSLLTGTSSF. In DNA, the CDR3 is TGTGCCAGCAGGCCTGGGGACAGCCTTTTGACAGGGACCAGTTCTTTC. The chain employs TRBV6-2 or TRBV6-3 and TRBJ2-1, with 7 bases aligning to TRBD1. The CDR3 loop spans 16 amino acids. Germline CDR1 and CDR2: MNHEY and SVGEGT.

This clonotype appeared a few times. DNA for the CDR3: TGCAGTGCTAGTCTGGGGGTTACCCAAGAGACCCAGTACTTC. It encodes CSASLGVTQETQYF. The chain employs TRBV20-1 and TRBJ2-5; tentatively, D is TRBD1 or TRBD2 (5 bases each). The CDR3 has 14 amino acids. Germline assignment: CDR1 DFQATT and CDR2 SNEGSKA (reference sequence). V lost 3 bases and J lost 1, with 12 bases in between.

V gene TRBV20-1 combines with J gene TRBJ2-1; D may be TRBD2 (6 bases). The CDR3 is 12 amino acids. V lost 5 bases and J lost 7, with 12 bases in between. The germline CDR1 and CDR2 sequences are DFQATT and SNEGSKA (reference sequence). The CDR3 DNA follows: TGCAGTGCTTCCTACGGGACTAATGAGCAGTTCTTC. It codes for CSASYGTNEQFF.